This T cell receptor beta chain derives from a study of T-cell reconstitution after alpha-beta-depleted transplantation in children. The table lists this clonotype with many counts. Its antigen remains unknown. As it was prepared, the TCRbeta library received unique molecular identifiers. TCRdb itself ran the PCR reads through MiXCR, one entry per CDR3 protein. The data show 330,000 or so distinct CDR3 sequences, about 9.5% seen once. The germline gives CDR1 SGHTA, CDR2 FQGNSA. Trimming took 2 bases from V and 5 from J, leaving 9 bases between them. This CDR3 region has 13 residues. Study outcomes and limitations: Expanded clones from the graft, numbering several hundred, reportedly supplied alpha-beta T cells about two months after transplant. Surviving recipient cells, namely T cells and thymic progenitors, were the source of high day-60 TCRbeta diversity in some patients.

This sequence originates from a boy under two years old with acute myeloid leukemia, due to receive a stem cell transplant. This specimen was PBMCs, taken before TCRalphabeta/CD19-depleted stem cell transplant. The chain combines TRBV7-2 with TRBJ2-5; D is uncertain. CDR3: CASSLRPRETQYF. For the CDR3, the DNA is TGTGCCAGCAGCTTAAGGCCCCGGGAGACCCAGTACTTC.